This T cell receptor (beta chain) was sequenced during a study of blood T cells in healthy people across ages. Study-wide results and limits: With naive T cell percentage, TCR beta diversity showed a strong correlation.

V lost 4 bases, J lost 9 bases, and 13 bases lay in between. The CDR3 runs 13 residues. This clonotype was seen repeatedly, ten times or more. No antigen is known for it. Primers used in a second PCR of roughly 7 to 12 cycles were a sample-barcoded 5' primer and a J-beta primer mix. TCRdb redid the calling of the 5' RACE reads with MiXCR, one entry per CDR3 protein. The table includes some 640,000 distinct CDR3 sequences, 25% to 35% detected once. The material sequenced was blood. The V gene is TRBV12-3 or TRBV12-4, the J gene TRBJ2-1, with D possibly matching TRBD2 (6 bases). The TCR originated in a woman of 80 years or more in good health. CDR3 region: CASSSDAGTEQFF. The CDR3 bases are TGTGCCAGCAGTTCGGATGCGGGGACTGAGCAGTTCTTC.